Below are 19 T cell receptor beta chains sequenced from a single sample in a study of blood T cells in healthy people across ages (dated by TCRdb to about 2015). Libraries came from 5' RACE. Sequenced using an Illumina HiSeq 2500. A second about 7 to 11 cycle PCR used a sample-barcoded 5' primer and a J-beta primer mix. TCRdb applied fastp at Q25 and MiXCR to the public reads, then kept only in-frame beta chains. Rows are combined by CDR3 protein, so each entry shows the most common genes and DNA. Across this sample there are 850,000 to 950,000 distinct CDR3 sequences, with more than 25% seen only once. The ten top clones hold roughly a sixth of the sample. What was sequenced was blood. The receptor set was obtained from a woman of 80 years or more in good health.

This clonotype came up many times. For the CDR3, the DNA is TGTGCCAGCAACGACAGGGTCGGCTACGAGCAGTACTTC. This encodes CASNDRVGYEQYF. V and J are TRBV2 and TRBJ2-7; 7 bases are shared with TRBD1. CDR1 is SNHLY and CDR2 is FYNNEI in the germline V gene. With V trimmed by 7 bases and J by 3 bases, 6 bases remained unmatched. The CDR3 covers 13 residues.

Note on this clonotype: One base away lies a much larger clone, so this may be a sequencing read error. This chain uses TRBV11-2 with TRBJ2-7; D may correspond to TRBD1 or TRBD2 (5 bases each). CDR1 and CDR2 from the germline V gene are SGHAT and FQNNGV. The CDR3 is made up of 14 amino acids. The CDR3 nucleotides read TGTGCCAGCAGCTTAGGTTTCGGGACGGGTGAGCAGTGCTTC. As protein: CASSLGFGTGEQCF.

At least ten counts were recorded for this clonotype. The chain joins TRBV7-2 to TRBJ2-5; D is uncertain. CDR1 SGHTA and CDR2 FQGNSA come from the germline V gene. This CDR3 has 14 residues. Trimming cost V 1 base and J 4 bases, with 10 bases left between them. CDR3 coding DNA: TGTGCCAGCAGCTTAGGCAATCCGGGAGAGACCCAGTACTTC. It is translated as CASSLGNPGETQYF.

This clonotype occurred many times. V and J are TRBV20-1 and TRBJ2-7; D is unclear. CDR1 and CDR2 from the germline V gene are DFQATT and SNEGSKA (reference sequence). The CDR3 is made up of 15 amino acids. The V gene lost 3 bases and the J gene lost 0 bases, with 15 bases spanning the gap. For the CDR3, the DNA is TGCAGTGCTAGGTCCACGACGGTCTTCTCCTACGAGCAGTACTTC. Protein product: CSARSTTVFSYEQYF.

This clonotype was counted a few times. Possible read error: a much larger clone is one base away. The chain recombines TRBV11-2 with TRBJ2-3; D unclear. The CDR3 has 11 amino acids. Germline loops: CDR1 SGHAT, CDR2 FQNNGV. This CDR3 reads CVSSWTDTQYF. The DNA for the CDR3 is TGTGTCAGCAGCTGGACAGATACGCAGTATTTT.

This clonotype has a handful of counts. The chain is built from TRBV3-1 and TRBJ1-2; 7 nucleotides align to TRBD1. The trim removed 7 bases at V and 3 bases at J, leaving 11 bases unmatched. Germline lookup yields CDR1 LGHDT and CDR2 YNNKEL (reference sequence). The CDR3 length is 15 residues. The CDR3 region is CASTRGEGGYYGYTF. DNA for the CDR3: TGTGCCAGCACCAGGGGGGAAGGGGGTTACTATGGCTACACCTTC.

V and J are TRBV10-1 and TRBJ2-4; 10 bases agree with TRBD2. Gene TRBJ2-7 matches the end of the DNA better, so the J call may be wrong. The CDR3 loop spans 16 amino acids. Per germline, CDR1 WNHNN and CDR2 SYGVQD (reference sequence). CDR3 sequence (DNA): TGCGCCAGCAGTGAACCTAGCGGGGGCCAACCCTACGAGCAGTACTTC. It is translated as CASSEPSGGQPYEQYF.

This clonotype was detected ten times or more. The chain links TRBV4-1 to TRBJ2-1; D is ambiguous. Trimming removed 0 bases at V and 5 bases at J, with 11 bases between. CDR1 and CDR2 from the germline V gene are MGHRA and YSYEKL. This CDR3 region has 15 residues. The CDR3 loop is CASSQEIVFNNEQFF. CDR3 in DNA: TGCGCCAGCAGCCAAGAAATAGTGTTTAACAATGAGCAGTTCTTC.

CDR3 protein: CSARDRAERRRYF. As DNA, the CDR3 is TGCAGTGCTAGAGATCGAGCGGAACGCCGCAGGTATTTT. The chain uses TRBV20-1 and TRBJ2-3, with D tentatively TRBD2 (5 bases). The V and J ends lost 0 bases and 14 bases respectively, with 18 bases between them. The V gene's germline CDR1 is DFQATT and CDR2 SNEGSKA (reference sequence). There are 13 residues in the CDR3.

This clonotype was detected only once. This rearrangement joins TRBV10-3 to TRBJ2-1, with D possibly TRBD2 on 6 matching bases. Germline V gene data show CDR1 as ENHRY and CDR2 as SYGVKD. The length of the CDR3 is 15 residues. Trimming cost V 3 bases and J 2 bases, with 11 bases left between them. For the CDR3, the DNA is TGTGCCATCAGTGAAGGGGAGGAGCCCTACAATGAGCAGTTCTTC. Its translation is CAISEGEEPYNEQFF.

This rearrangement joins TRBV20-1 to TRBJ2-7; TRBD1 agrees at 8 bases. Trimming at V came to 5 bases and at J to 4 bases, leaving 4 bases not matched to a gene. Germline loops: CDR1 DFQATT, CDR2 SNEGSKA (reference sequence). This CDR3 has 12 residues. In DNA form, the CDR3 reads TGCAGTGCTCCGGACAGGGATTACGAGCAGTACTTC. This translates into CSAPDRDYEQYF.

This clonotype came up many times. In DNA form, the CDR3 reads TGTGCCAGCAGCATTCTAGACAGGGGACTAGCGGGGCCCGACGAGCAGTACTTC. This codes for CASSILDRGLAGPDEQYF. The chain employs TRBV7-9 and TRBJ2-7; 13 nucleotides align to TRBD2. The CDR3 is 18 residues long. Germline V gives CDR1 SEHNR, CDR2 FQNEAQ (reference sequence). The V and J ends lost 5 bases and 5 bases, in that order; junction bases with no gene match: 15.

This clonotype was counted ten times or more. V usage is TRBV6-2 or TRBV6-3 and J usage is TRBJ2-7, with 10 positions matching TRBD1. Germline V CDR1 and CDR2: MNHEY, SVGEGT. The CDR3 contains 17 residues. Trimming at V came to 6 bases and at J to 0 bases, leaving 11 bases not matched to a gene. CDR3 sequence: CASSPGTGVRGSYEQYF. The DNA for the CDR3 is TGTGCCAGCAGCCCCGGGACAGGGGTTCGTGGCTCCTACGAGCAGTACTTC.

The chain uses TRBV4-1 and TRBJ1-4, with no clear D. CDR1 and CDR2 (germline): MGHRA, YSYEKL. The CDR3 runs 13 residues. V lost 3 bases and J 8 bases, leaving 10 bases between the germline ends. The CDR3 here is CASSQTAGEKLFF. The CDR3 DNA sequence: TGCGCCAGCAGCCAGACGGCGGGGGAAAAACTGTTTTTT.

The genes are TRBV4-2 and TRBJ2-3; no firm D call. V was pared by 0 bases and J by 3 bases, with 7 bases between. CDR1 is LGHNA and CDR2 is YNFKEQ in the germline V gene. The CDR3 contains 14 residues. CDR3 sequence (DNA): TGTGCCAGCAGCCAAGATCCACAGACAGATACGCAGTATTTT. Translating it yields CASSQDPQTDTQYF.

The chain employs TRBV7-9 and TRBJ1-5; 11 bases fit TRBD1. The V segment lost 1 base and the J segment 4 bases; nucleotides outside the gene matches: 3. Germline V gene sequence: CDR1 SEHNR, CDR2 FQNEAQ (reference sequence). This CDR3 region has 16 residues. The CDR3 nucleotides are TGTGCCAGCAGCTTAGGGACAGGGGGCCAGAATCAGCCCCAGCATTTT. It translates to CASSLGTGGQNQPQHF.

This clonotype appeared a few times. The junction departs from the called germline gene at one end, perhaps through a read error. The chain is built from TRBV7-9 and TRBJ1-4, with TRBD1 as a possible D gene (5 bases). Germline values: CDR1 SEHNR, CDR2 FQNEAQ (reference sequence). The CDR3 totals 14 residues. CDR3 DNA: TGTGCCAGCAGCTTAGCGGGGACGGATGAAAAACGGTTTTTT. Amino acids: CASSLAGTDEKRFF.

The table lists this clonotype with a few counts. This chain's CDR3 is CASRPKQGAIGTDTQYF. The CDR3 DNA reads as TGTGCCAGCAGACCTAAACAGGGGGCGATAGGCACAGATACGCAGTATTTT. The chain uses TRBV5-4 and TRBJ2-3, with TRBD1 identical over 9 bases. J was trimmed by 1 base and V by 5 bases; bases with no gene match: 11. CDR3 size: 17 residues. Germline-derived CDR1 and CDR2 are SGHNT and YYREEE (reference sequence). Full variable domain (rest looked up from reference TRBV5-4 and TRBJ2-3): ETGVTQSPTHLIKTRGQQVTLRCSSQSGHNTVSWYQQALGQGPQFIFQYYREEENGRGNFPPRFSGLQFPNYSSELNVNALELDDSALYLCASRPKQGAIGTDTQYFGPGTRLTVL.

This chain joins TRBV6-5 and TRBJ2-1; the D is unclear. The J call may be faulty, since TRBJ2-7 better matches the DNA end. This CDR3 has 13 residues. Germline-derived CDR1 and CDR2 are MNHEY and SVGAGI. DNA of the CDR3: TGTGCCAGCAGTTACGACTCCTACAATGAGCAGTACTTC. It yields the protein CASSYDSYNEQYF.